Listed below are T cell receptor beta chains from one sample, sequenced in a study of T cell repertoires in cytomegalovirus infection. One entry per CDR3 protein results from TCRdb running MiXCR on the reads. The data contain approximately 390,000 distinct CDR3 sequences, roughly 34% of them singletons. What these receptors recognize is not known. This specimen consisted of cultured PBMCs, obtained from culture after CMV antigen stimulation. The origin of the receptors is a human donor in good health (CMV status not recorded). Some clones in this sample may be carry-over from other donors' samples. Each CDR3 is given with its conserved first and last residue. A D gene is named only where the DNA matches it firmly. Where a row states a size, it is once, few, many or the class of an expanded clone; other rows omit it.

>TRBD2|TRBV29-1|TRBJ2-7|NA
TGCAGCGTTGTCCCACACGGGGGGGACGAGCAGTACTTC
CSVVPHGGDEQYF
>NA|TRBV5-6|TRBJ2-5|few
TGTGCCAGCAGCTCCCTTTGGGATGGTGGAGAGACCCAGTACTTC
CASSSLWDGGETQYF
>NA|TRBV7-2|TRBJ2-2|NA
TGTGCCAGCAGCTTACGTGGGAGCGGGCCCGGGGAGCTGTTTTTT
CASSLRGSGPGELFF
>NA|TRBV15|TRBJ2-4|NA
TGTGCCACCAGCAGCAACGGACAGATCGGGGACATTCAGTACTTC
CATSSNGQIGDIQYF
>TRBD2|TRBV20-1|TRBJ2-5|NA
TGCAGTGGTGGGGGAGGGAACCAAGAGACCCAGTACTTC
CSGGGGNQETQYF
>TRBD2|TRBV6-5|TRBJ2-3|NA
TGTGCCAGCAGTCAAAGGGTCCCGGGACTAGCGGGCACAGATACGCAGTATTTT
CASSQRVPGLAGTDTQYF
>TRBD1|TRBV5-6|TRBJ2-1|NA
TGTGCCAGCAGCGGACCGGACAGGTACAATGAGCAGTTCTTC
CASSGPDRYNEQFF
>NA|TRBV11-3|TRBJ1-1|NA
TGTGCCAGCAGCTCAAGACCGGGACCAAACACTGAAGCTTTCTTT
CASSSRPGPNTEAFF
>NA|TRBV7-8|TRBJ2-5|NA
TGTGCCAGCAGCTTGGAAGATAGGGCGTGGGAGACCCAGTACTTC
CASSLEDRAWETQYF
>NA|TRBV6-1|TRBJ2-7|NA
TGTGCCAGCAGAGGCAGACGGGACTCCTACGAGCAGTACTTC
CASRGRRDSYEQYF
>NA|TRBV29-1|TRBJ2-6|NA
TGCAGCGTTGAGCTTCCTGGCGGGGAAAAGGGTGGGGCCAACGTCCTGACTTTC
CSVELPGGEKGGANVLTF
>NA|TRBV20-1|TRBJ2-3|NA
TGCAGTTTGCTAGCGTCGAGCACAGATACGCAGTATTTT
CSLLASSTDTQYF
>NA|TRBV19|TRBJ2-7|NA
TGTGCCAGTAGTATGAGATTAGCAGGGTCCTACGAGCAGTACTTC
CASSMRLAGSYEQYF
>NA|TRBV30|TRBJ1-1|NA
TGTGCCTGGACGGGAGGGGACACTGAAGCTTTCTTT
CAWTGGDTEAFF
>NA|TRBV7-2|TRBJ1-2|NA
TGTGCCAGCAGCCCCTTCGGAAGAGGCTACACCTTC
CASSPFGRGYTF
>TRBD2|TRBV12-3/TRBV12-4|TRBJ2-1|few
TGTGCCAGCAGTTTATCACTAGCGGGGGGTTGGAATGAGCAGTTCTTC
CASSLSLAGGWNEQFF
>NA|TRBV28|TRBJ2-1|once
TGTGCCAGCAAAAAGGGGCTCCTAGCTCCAATTTGGAATGAGCAGTTCTTC
CASKKGLLAPIWNEQFF
>TRBD1|TRBV6-5|TRBJ2-2|NA
TGTGCCAGCAGTTACTATCGTCCGACAGGGGAATACACCGGGGAGCTGTTTTTT
CASSYYRPTGEYTGELFF
>NA|TRBV29-1|TRBJ2-5|NA
TGCGTGTACAGGACGGATCGGTCCCAGTACTTC
CVYRTDRSQYF
>NA|TRBV5-5|TRBJ1-1|few
TGTGCCAGCAACTTGGGAGCGAACACTGAAGCTTTCTTT
CASNLGANTEAFF
>NA|TRBV7-2|TRBJ2-7|many
TGTGCCAGCAGCTTAGCGGTGGGGGGCGCTGGATATTACGAGCAGTACTTC
CASSLAVGGAGYYEQYF
>TRBD2|TRBV24-1|TRBJ2-3|NA
TGTGCCACCAGTGATGTAGCGGGAGGCCCAGATACGCAGTATTTT
CATSDVAGGPDTQYF
>NA|TRBV28|TRBJ1-2|few
TGTGCCAGCAGGAACTACAGGAACTATGGCTACACCTTC
CASRNYRNYGYTF
>NA|TRBV5-4|TRBJ1-1|few
TGTGCCAGCAGCTTGGCGGGGCTACAGATGAACACTGAAGCTTTCTTT
CASSLAGLQMNTEAFF
>NA|TRBV28|TRBJ2-1|NA
TGTGCCAGCAGCCAACTCATCTCCTACAATGAGCAGTTCTTC
CASSQLISYNEQFF
>NA|TRBV4-1|TRBJ2-3|NA
TGCGCCAGCAGCCATCCCCCCGGGACCCCGTCAGGGGCAGATACGCAGTATTTT
CASSHPPGTPSGADTQYF
>NA|TRBV3-1|TRBJ2-3|NA
TGTGCCAGCAGCCAAGAGTCATCAACGGGAACGCAGTATTTT
CASSQESSTGTQYF
>NA|TRBV7-2|TRBJ2-7|NA
TGTGCCAGCAGCTCGACCGGGCCCCCCTACGAGCAGTACTTC
CASSSTGPPYEQYF
>NA|TRBV27|TRBJ2-5|NA
TGTGCCAGCAGTCTAGGGGGGCCAGCGGAGACCCAGTACTTC
CASSLGGPAETQYF
>NA|TRBV4-1|TRBJ2-5|NA
TGCGCCAGCAGCCAAGATTGGGGTTTACAAGAGACCCAGTACTTC
CASSQDWGLQETQYF
>TRBD1|TRBV12-3/TRBV12-4|TRBJ1-6|NA
TGTGCCAGCAGTAACAGGGGAGATTCACCCCTCCACTTT
CASSNRGDSPLHF
>NA|TRBV10-3|TRBJ1-2|few
TGTGCCATCAGTGAAAATGAAAACTATGGCTACACCTTC
CAISENENYGYTF
>NA|TRBV4-1|TRBJ2-1|NA
TGCGCCAGCAGCCGTCATGTCCATCGGGGCAATGAGCAGTTCTTC
CASSRHVHRGNEQFF
>NA|TRBV7-3|TRBJ1-4|few
TGTGCCAGCAGCTTAGACGGGGCCCTTGGGCGCCTGGGGGAAAAACTGTTTTTT
CASSLDGALGRLGEKLFF
>NA|TRBV28|TRBJ2-3|NA
TGTGCCACCCAGGATAGCAGCACAGATACGCAGTATTTT
CATQDSSTDTQYF
>TRBD1|TRBV6-2/TRBV6-3|TRBJ1-4|few
TGTGCCAGCAGTCGACCGGGACAGGCGAATGAAAAACTGTTTTTT
CASSRPGQANEKLFF
>TRBD1|TRBV6-8|TRBJ1-3|NA
TGTGCCAGCAGTTACTCGGGACAGGACTCTGGAAACACCATATATTTT
CASSYSGQDSGNTIYF
>TRBD1|TRBV15|TRBJ2-5|NA
TGTGCCACCAGCAGAGACCCGGGACAGGGGGCTGCGACCCAGTACTTC
CATSRDPGQGAATQYF
>TRBD1|TRBV6-5|TRBJ1-4|NA
TGTGCCAGCAGCCGGGGACAGGGGGATGAAAAACTGTTTTTT
CASSRGQGDEKLFF
>NA|TRBV7-2|TRBJ1-1|NA
TGTGCCAGCAGCTTAGAGAGTGGGGGGGCGAGGTGGGCTTTCTTT
CASSLESGGARWAFF
>TRBD1|TRBV4-1|TRBJ1-5|once
TGCGCCAGCAGCCAGTGGGACAGGGAGAATCAGCCCCAGCATTTT
CASSQWDRENQPQHF
>NA|TRBV19|TRBJ2-2|NA
TGTGCCAGTAGTATTCGGGCTAGCGGGGAGCTGTTTTTT
CASSIRASGELFF
>NA|TRBV27|TRBJ2-1|NA
TGTGCCAGCAGTTCCCCTCTCCGGTCTGCCTACAATGAGCAGTTCTTC
CASSSPLRSAYNEQFF
>TRBD2|TRBV6-1|TRBJ2-3|NA
TGTGCCAGCAGTGAAACAGCGGGAGTTGATACGCAGTATTTT
CASSETAGVDTQYF
>NA|TRBV4-1|TRBJ2-1|NA
TGCGCCAGCAGCCAAGACCGGGAGAGGCTCAATGAGCAGTTCTTC
CASSQDRERLNEQFF
>NA|TRBV6-2/TRBV6-3|TRBJ2-5|few
TGTGCCAGCAGTTTTGGGGGATTTGCTCAAGAGACCCAGTACTTC
CASSFGGFAQETQYF
>TRBD2|TRBV7-7|TRBJ2-1|few
TGTGCTAGCAGCTCAGGACTAGCGCCCAATGAGCAGTTCTTC
CASSSGLAPNEQFF
>NA|TRBV6-2/TRBV6-3|TRBJ2-7|NA
TGTGCCAGCAGTTACTCTCCTAGGCAACAGGGCTTCGAGCAGTACTTC
CASSYSPRQQGFEQYF